Below, 30 T cell receptor beta chains from the same sample are listed, as sequenced in a study of blood T cells in healthy people across ages. Primers used in a second PCR of roughly 7 to 11 cycles were a sample-barcoded 5' primer and a J-beta primer mix. Via MiXCR, TCRdb re-called the 5' RACE reads, giving one row per CDR3 protein. Of roughly 730,000 distinct CDR3 sequences listed, 45% to 70% are singletons. The source material was blood. The receptors come from a man aged 40-50 years in good health.

The sample holds a few counts of this clonotype. This chain uses TRBV27 with TRBJ2-4, with 9 bases identical to TRBD1. TRBJ2-7 matches the DNA end more closely, so the J call is doubtful. Germline V gene data show CDR1 as MNHEY and CDR2 as SMNVEV (reference sequence). The CDR3 contains 16 residues. The CDR3 bases are TGTGCCAGCAGTACCATTGGGGGACAGGGTACCTACGAGCAGTACTTC. It is translated as CASSTIGGQGTYEQYF.

This clonotype was counted between two and nine times. The chain couples TRBV7-2 to TRBJ2-7; 7 bases agree with TRBD1. This CDR3 is built from 15 residues. Germline loops: CDR1 SGHTA, CDR2 FQGNSA. Germline trimming cut 1 base from V and 7 bases from J; bases unmatched to any gene: 10. The CDR3 DNA reads TGTGCCAGCAGCTTAGGCGCGGACAGGAGTCGGGAGCAGTACTTC. This translates into CASSLGADRSREQYF.

Only a few counts were recorded for this clonotype. This chain links TRBV6-5 with TRBJ2-6; no definite D call. Trimming left V 5 bases short and J 3 bases short, with 11 bases between. CDR1 and CDR2 (germline): MNHEY, SVGAGI. The CDR3 extends over 15 amino acids. CDR3 loop: CASSHVVGGANVLTF. CDR3 nucleotide sequence: TGTGCCAGCAGTCACGTGGTTGGTGGGGCCAACGTCCTGACTTTC.

This clonotype has just one count. The gene calls are TRBV5-1 and TRBJ2-5, with D tentatively TRBD1 or TRBD2 (6 bases each). CDR1 is SGHRS and CDR2 is YFSETQ in the germline V gene. Deletions cut 6 bases from V and 4 bases from J, with 19 bases between. CDR3 length: 15 amino acids. CDR3 nucleotides: TGCGCCAGCACCCGCGGGACATCCAGGGGAGAGACCCAGTACTTC. Translation: CASTRGTSRGETQYF.

The genes are TRBV28 and TRBJ2-7; no clear D. The closer fit of TRBJ2-1 to the DNA end suggests the J call may be wrong. The CDR3 has 11 residues. Germline V gene sequence: CDR1 MDHEN, CDR2 SYDVKM. CDR3 amino acids: CASIGPNEQFF. The CDR3, as DNA: TGTGCCAGCATCGGGCCTAATGAGCAGTTCTTC.

The sample holds a few counts of this clonotype. The CDR3 spells CSGQEPNTEAFF. The DNA of the CDR3 is TGCAGCGGCCAGGAGCCGAACACTGAAGCTTTCTTT. The rearrangement joins TRBV29-1 to TRBJ1-1; the D is unclear. Trimming cost V 7 bases and J 1 base, with 10 bases left between them. CDR1 is SQVTM and CDR2 is ANQGSEA in the germline V gene. The CDR3 length is 12 residues.

In its sample, this clonotype was seen a few times. CDR3: CASRRRRGSSTDTQYF. Written as DNA, the CDR3 is TGTGCCAGCAGACGTCGACGGGGGAGTAGCACAGATACGCAGTATTTT. The chain combines TRBV6-2 or TRBV6-3 with TRBJ2-3, with TRBD2 as a possible D gene (6 bases). V was pared by 6 bases and J by 0 bases, with 16 bases between. The CDR3 runs 16 residues. CDR1 is MNHEY, CDR2 SVGEGT, per germline.

This clonotype was recorded a few times. The V and J genes are TRBV4-3 and TRBJ2-5; a weak D match, TRBD2 (5 bases). The CDR3 consists of 16 residues. Germline loops: CDR1 LGHNA, CDR2 YSLEER. V lost 1 base, J lost 7 bases, and 19 bases lay in between. The CDR3 DNA is TGCGCCAGCAGCCAAGTTCGGGTTTCGCTTGGAGGGACCCAGTACTTC. It encodes CASSQVRVSLGGTQYF.

In its sample, this clonotype was seen a few times. The chain has TRBV27 and TRBJ1-4; no reliable D call. The V end was cut by 6 bases, the J end by 8 bases, with 7 bases between. CDR3 length: 11 amino acids. Per germline, CDR1 MNHEY and CDR2 SMNVEV (reference sequence). The CDR3 loop is CASRRAEKLFF. CDR3 in DNA: TGTGCCAGCAGGCGGGCCGAAAAACTGTTTTTT.

The chain recombines TRBV12-3 or TRBV12-4 with TRBJ1-4; D might be TRBD1 (6 bases). The CDR3 spans 12 residues. V dropped 6 bases and J dropped 7 bases, with 9 bases sitting between them. The CDR3 sequence: CASSNRVEKLFF. In nucleotides, the CDR3 is TGTGCCAGCAGCAACAGGGTTGAAAAACTGTTTTTT.

This clonotype showed up just once. This chain links TRBV12-3 or TRBV12-4 with TRBJ2-2; 11 positions agree with TRBD2. Unmatched junction bases numbered 10, after V lost 10 bases and J lost 6 bases. This CDR3 contains 15 residues. For the CDR3, the DNA is TGTGCCATCGGACTAGCGGGCATTAGGCCCGGGGAGCTGTTTTTT. This codes for CAIGLAGIRPGELFF.

This clonotype appeared a few times. The chain uses TRBV20-1 and TRBJ2-5; TRBD2 matches at 9 bases. Trimming cost V 6 bases and J 5 bases; bases outside gene matches: 19. Germline values: CDR1 DFQATT, CDR2 SNEGSKA (reference sequence). The CDR3 runs 17 residues. Written as DNA, the CDR3 is TGCAGTGCCCAGCGAGGGGTAGCGGGAGCCTTTGGGGAGACCCAGTACTTC. Protein sequence: CSAQRGVAGAFGETQYF.

This clonotype turned up a few times. This chain links TRBV25-1 with TRBJ2-5; possibly TRBD2 for D (5 bases). The V gene's germline CDR1 is MGHDK and CDR2 SYGVNS. V was pared by 6 bases and J by 3 bases, with 11 bases between. The CDR3 spans 13 residues. CDR3 amino acids: CASRPTGKETQYF. The CDR3 coding sequence is TGTGCCAGCAGACCGACGGGGAAAGAGACCCAGTACTTC.

V gene TRBV10-3 combines with J gene TRBJ1-4, with D maybe TRBD1 (5 bases). CDR1 and CDR2 from the germline V gene are ENHRY and SYGVKD. V gave up 7 bases and J gave up 8 bases, with 17 bases separating them. This CDR3 comprises 14 residues. CDR3 loop: CAIKPEGAEEKLFF. The CDR3 DNA follows: TGTGCCATCAAGCCTGAAGGGGCTGAAGAAAAACTGTTTTTT.

The chain is built from TRBV7-9 and TRBJ2-2; 11 nucleotides match TRBD1. CDR3 length: 18 amino acids. Germline CDR1 reads SEHNR; CDR2 reads FQNEAQ (reference sequence). J gave up 1 base and V 11 bases, and 15 bases lay outside the gene matches. The CDR3 region is CAGFGTGGEQVNTGELFF. CDR3 DNA: TGTGCCGGCTTCGGGACAGGGGGTGAACAGGTGAACACCGGGGAGCTGTTTTTT.

The rearrangement links TRBV4-3 to TRBJ2-7; 9 nucleotides match TRBD1. This CDR3 has 15 residues. V gave up 3 bases and J gave up 5 bases; unmatched junction bases: 8. CDR1 LGHNA and CDR2 YSLEER come from the germline V gene. The CDR3 is CASSQARDRVHEQYF. The CDR3 nucleotides are TGCGCCAGCAGCCAGGCCCGGGACAGGGTCCACGAGCAGTACTTC.

The V call is TRBV20-1, the J call TRBJ2-4; no reliable D call. The end of the DNA fits TRBJ2-7 better, so the J call may be wrong. The CDR3 runs 13 residues. The germline V gene encodes CDR1 DFQATT and CDR2 SNEGSKA (reference sequence). The CDR3 loop is CSARDPRRDEQYF. CDR3 DNA sequence: TGCAGTGCTAGAGATCCACGGCGAGACGAGCAGTACTTC.

This chain links TRBV20-1 with TRBJ2-3; D is unclear. The CDR3 runs to 15 residues. Germline V CDR1 and CDR2: DFQATT, SNEGSKA (reference sequence). The V gene lost 6 bases and the J gene lost 1 base, with 17 bases spanning the gap. The CDR3 DNA sequence: TGCAGTGCCAGACTTGGTATCTCCCGCACAGATACGCAGTATTTT. Its translation: CSARLGISRTDTQYF.

This clonotype showed up just a few times. The germline gene is not matched at one end of the junction; a read error may be the cause. This chain connects TRBV7-7 to TRBJ2-3; 7 bases fit TRBD1. The CDR3 consists of 15 residues. Per the germline V gene, CDR1 is SSHAT and CDR2 is FNYEAQ (reference sequence). This CDR3 reads CASSLTTGYADTQYF. The CDR3 DNA sequence: TGTGCTAGCAGCTTAACGACAGGGTACGCGGATACGCAGTATTTT.

The DNA of the CDR3 is TGTGCCAGCAGTCCCTTTTCAGGGGATCGTGACTCTGGGGCCAACGTCCTGACTTTC. Encoded protein: CASSPFSGDRDSGANVLTF. The chain is built from TRBV6-1 and TRBJ2-6; tentative D call: TRBD1 (6 bases). V was pared by 5 bases and J by 0 bases, with 20 bases between. The germline CDR1 and CDR2 sequences are MNHNS and SASEGT. The CDR3 is made up of 19 amino acids.

The CDR3: CATNPGRADEQYF. The CDR3 coding sequence is TGTGCCACCAACCCGGGGAGGGCGGACGAGCAGTACTTC. V is TRBV10-3 and J is TRBJ2-4; 7 bases fit TRBD2. The J call may be mistaken, given a closer DNA end match to TRBJ2-7. CDR3 length: 13 amino acids. CDR1 and CDR2 from the germline V gene are ENHRY and SYGVKD.

The V call is TRBV9, the J call TRBJ2-3; D is possibly TRBD2 (5 bases). The CDR3 consists of 16 residues. Germline loops: CDR1 SGDLS, CDR2 YYNGEE. The V gene lost 0 bases and the J gene lost 6 bases, with 17 bases spanning the gap. The CDR3 sequence is CASSVAGSIKLDTQYF. For the CDR3, the DNA is TGTGCCAGCAGCGTAGCGGGATCCATCAAATTGGATACGCAGTATTTT.

The chain has TRBV9 and TRBJ2-3, with 7 bases fitting TRBD1. This CDR3 is 15 amino acids long. V was pared by 3 bases and J by 2 bases, with 6 bases of the junction left unmatched. The germline V gene has CDR1 SGDLS and CDR2 YYNGEE. The CDR3 region has the DNA TGTGCCAGCAGCGAGACAGGGCGATCCACAGATACGCAGTATTTT. It translates to CASSETGRSTDTQYF.

J is TRBJ2-7 and V is TRBV11-2; TRBD2 is a possible D gene (5 bases). CDR1 SGHAT and CDR2 FQNNGV come from the germline V gene. Trimming took off 1 base at V and 0 bases at J, with 10 bases between the two ends. This CDR3 region has 15 residues. The DNA of the CDR3 is TGTGCCAGCAGCTTAGGTCCACGGGACTCCTACGAGCAGTACTTC. Amino acids: CASSLGPRDSYEQYF.

The V gene is TRBV20-1, the J gene TRBJ2-1, with 9 bases lining up with TRBD2. Germline V CDR1 and CDR2: DFQATT, SNEGSKA (reference sequence). V lost 0 bases and J lost 4; bases outside the gene matches: 4. The CDR3 runs 15 residues. The CDR3 is CSARDVAGVYNEQFF. Written as DNA, the CDR3 is TGCAGTGCTAGAGATGTAGCGGGAGTGTACAATGAGCAGTTCTTC.

This clonotype was counted only a few times. The chain carries TRBV5-6 and TRBJ1-1; unclear D gene. Trimming shortened V by 0 bases and J by 4 bases, and 10 bases separated the two germline ends. Per the germline V gene, CDR1 is SGHDT and CDR2 is YYEEEE. CDR3 length equals 14 residues. The CDR3 loop reads CASSLVRRSTEAFF. CDR3 DNA sequence: TGTGCCAGCAGCTTGGTTCGACGCAGCACTGAAGCTTTCTTT.

This chain joins TRBV20-1 and TRBJ2-2; 9 nucleotides agree with TRBD1. The germline V gene has CDR1 DFQATT and CDR2 SNEGSKA (reference sequence). J gave up 5 bases and V 6 bases, and 7 bases lay outside the gene matches. The CDR3 covers 14 residues. The CDR3 nucleotides are TGCAGTGCCAAACAGGGGGCGGATACCGGGGAGCTGTTTTTT. Its protein product is CSAKQGADTGELFF.

The chain is built from TRBV7-9 and TRBJ1-5; 7 bases line up with TRBD1. Germline V CDR1 and CDR2: SEHNR, FQNEAQ (reference sequence). With V trimmed by 0 bases and J by 4 bases, 0 bases remained unmatched. The CDR3 has 14 residues. This CDR3 is CASSLAQGNQPQHF. The DNA for the CDR3 is TGTGCCAGCAGCTTAGCACAGGGGAATCAGCCCCAGCATTTT.

The rearrangement uses TRBV20-1 and TRBJ2-3; no firm D call. The germline V gene has CDR1 DFQATT and CDR2 SNEGSKA (reference sequence). The CDR3 is 15 amino acids. The germline V and J ends were trimmed by 2 bases and 0 bases, with 12 bases remaining between them. CDR3 DNA: TGCAGTGCTAGAAAGTCGGCAACTAGCACAGATACGCAGTATTTT. As protein: CSARKSATSTDTQYF.

This clonotype appeared a single time. Sequence at one end of the junction differs from germline and may be a read error. The gene calls are TRBV6-6 and TRBJ1-1; D is uncertain. Germline V gives CDR1 MNHNY, CDR2 SVGAGI (reference sequence). This CDR3 comprises 13 residues. The CDR3 DNA follows: TGTGCCTGCAGAGCCGCGGTTAACACTGAAGCTTTCTTT. Residues: CACRAAVNTEAFF.